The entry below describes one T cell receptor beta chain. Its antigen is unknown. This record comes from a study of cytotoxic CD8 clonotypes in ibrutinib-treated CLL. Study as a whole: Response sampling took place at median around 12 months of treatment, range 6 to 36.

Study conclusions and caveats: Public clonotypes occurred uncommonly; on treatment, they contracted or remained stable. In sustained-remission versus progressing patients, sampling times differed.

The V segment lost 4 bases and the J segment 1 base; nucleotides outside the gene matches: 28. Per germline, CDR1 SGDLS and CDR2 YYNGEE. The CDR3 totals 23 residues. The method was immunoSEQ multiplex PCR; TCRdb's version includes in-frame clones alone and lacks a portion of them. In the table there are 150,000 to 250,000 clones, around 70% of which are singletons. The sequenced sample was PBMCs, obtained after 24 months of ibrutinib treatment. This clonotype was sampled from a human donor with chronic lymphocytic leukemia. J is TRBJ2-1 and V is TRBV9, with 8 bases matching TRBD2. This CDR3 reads CASSSRRRGSSAGASLSYNEQFF. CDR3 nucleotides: TGTGCCAGCAGCTCGAGGAGGAGGGGTAGTTCAGCGGGAGCCTCTCTATCCTACAATGAGCAGTTCTTC.